This T cell receptor beta chain was retrieved from a study of low-dose radiotherapy and immunotherapy resistance in tumors. Time point indicated: before trial treatment. Donors were dosed with nivolumab and ipilimumab; they also received aspirin, low-dose cyclophosphamide and low-dose radiotherapy. Trimming stripped 4 bases from V and 9 bases from J, with 11 bases between. The CDR3 loop spans 13 amino acids. Germline CDR1 and CDR2: SGHDT and YYEEEE. TRAV- and TRBV-specific primers, spanning alpha and beta chains, primed first-strand cDNA. TCR amplification ran approximately 20 PCR cycles using constant-region and V-primer adapter primers. TCRdb called the reads again in MiXCR, with one record for every CDR3 protein. The sample carries approximately 90,000 distinct CDR3 sequences, roughly a sixth recorded once.

The source material was PBMCs, sampled before treatment. This sequence joins TRBV5-6 and TRBJ1-6, with D possibly TRBD1 on 5 matching bases. This receptor was taken from a male donor with prostate cancer. The CDR3 reads CASSEGPSSPLHF. CDR3 sequence (DNA): TGTGCCAGCAGCGAGGGACCGAGTTCACCCCTCCACTTT.